The text below deals with one T cell receptor beta chain. This entry belongs to a study of shared clonotypes between healthy human individuals. Germline V gives CDR1 MDHEN, CDR2 SYDVKM. This CDR3 region has 14 residues. With 5 bases removed from V and 1 base from J, the gap between germline ends came to 11 bases. Assay used: immunoSEQ multiplex PCR; TCRdb lists only in-frame clones, some missing. The table shows around 1.1 million clones, with roughly 80% occurring only once. The specimen was memory CD4+ T cells from PBMCs. Subset described: CD45RA-negative fraction. The TCR was taken from a young man in good health. Some clones in this sample may be carry-over from other donors' samples. The chain has TRBV28 and TRBJ1-1; TRBD1 might be the D (6 bases). The CDR3 nucleotides are TGTGCCAGCAGTGACCCGACAGGGAACACTGAAGCTTTCTTT. Its protein product is CASSDPTGNTEAFF.